This is a list of T cell receptor beta chains from one sample in a study of CD8 T cells in Susac syndrome. TCRdb analysed the immunoSEQ multiplex PCR reads with MiXCR anew, one entry per CDR3 protein. The profile covers approximately 260,000 distinct CDR3 sequences, with 96% appearing a single time and 0.08% to 0.11% taken by the ten largest. Sequencing was performed on CD4+ T cells from PBMCs. The origin of the receptors is a human donor with Susac syndrome. Both conserved end residues are part of each CDR3. A D gene is named only where the DNA matches it firmly. Size tells how often a clone was seen (once, few, many) or the class of an expanded clone, and some rows leave it out.

>once|TRBJ1-5|TRBV5-1|.
CASSFTGESNQPQHF
TGCGCCAGCAGCTTTACGGGGGAAAGCAATCAGCCCCAGCATTTT
>.|TRBJ1-1|TRBV29-1|.
CSVVLQDIRGTEAFF
TGCAGCGTTGTCCTACAGGACATCCGAGGCACTGAAGCTTTCTTT
>.|TRBJ1-2|TRBV20-1|.
CSANRESNYGYTF
TGCAGTGCTAACAGGGAATCGAACTATGGCTACACCTTC
>.|TRBJ1-1|TRBV12-3/TRBV12-4|.
CLTRRTANTEAFF
TGTCTCACACGACGGACAGCGAACACTGAAGCTTTCTTT
>.|TRBJ1-5|TRBV19|.
CASSIRDFNQPQHF
TGTGCCAGTAGTATCCGGGACTTCAATCAGCCCCAGCATTTT
>.|TRBJ1-1|TRBV9|.
CASSVVPASPEAFF
TGTGCCAGCAGCGTAGTTCCTGCATCCCCTGAAGCTTTCTTT
>.|TRBJ2-5|TRBV10-2|TRBD2
CASSEGSGGRIQETQYF
TGCGCCAGCAGTGAGGGGTCCGGCGGGAGGATCCAAGAGACCCAGTACTTC
>.|TRBJ2-1|TRBV4-1|.
CASSPVPSVRTTLEQFF
TGCGCCAGCAGTCCTGTACCTTCGGTACGGACTACCCTTGAGCAGTTCTTC
>.|TRBJ1-5|TRBV20-1|.
CSARPQNREVQPQHF
TGCAGTGCGAGACCCCAAAACAGGGAAGTTCAGCCCCAGCATTTT
>.|TRBJ2-3|TRBV12-3/TRBV12-4|.
CASSKAVPTDTQYF
TGTGCCAGCAGTAAAGCGGTTCCTACAGATACGCAGTATTTT
>once|TRBJ2-5|TRBV28|.
CASSLGMISGMRETQYF
TGTGCCAGCAGTTTAGGGATGATTAGCGGAATGAGGGAGACCCAGTACTTC
>once|TRBJ2-1|TRBV15|.
CATSIHYNEQFF
TGTGCCACCAGCATCCACTACAATGAGCAGTTCTTC
>.|TRBJ2-7|TRBV11-2|TRBD2
CASSLGAGVYNEQYF
TGTGCCAGCAGCTTAGGGGCGGGAGTGTATAACGAGCAGTACTTC
>.|TRBJ2-2|TRBV9|TRBD2
CASSVFPPSGTNTGELFF
TGTGCCAGCAGCGTATTCCCACCGAGCGGGACGAACACCGGGGAGCTGTTTTTT
>once|TRBJ2-1|TRBV12-3/TRBV12-4|TRBD1
CASSINRGLF
TGTGCCAGCAGTATCAACAGGGGACTCTTC
>few|TRBJ2-2|TRBV7-9|.
CASSLVSGNTGELFF
TGTGCCAGCAGCTTAGTTAGCGGGAACACCGGGGAGCTGTTTTTT
>.|TRBJ2-1|TRBV20-1|.
CSAGTSSRGEQFF
TGCAGTGCCGGGACTTCCTCCCGAGGGGAGCAGTTCTTC
>.|TRBJ1-2|TRBV20-1|.
CSASFGTTNYGYTF
TGCAGTGCTAGTTTCGGGACCACTAACTATGGCTACACCTTC
>.|TRBJ1-2|TRBV9|TRBD1
CASSVVVGQGIGYTF
TGTGCCAGCAGCGTAGTCGTGGGACAGGGAATTGGCTACACCTTC
>.|TRBJ1-5|TRBV7-7|.
CASSPQPDQPQHF
TGTGCTAGCAGCCCCCAGCCAGATCAGCCCCAGCATTTT
>few|TRBJ2-3|TRBV27|.
CASSLRPDTQYF
TGTGCCAGCAGTTTACGCCCAGATACGCAGTATTTT
>once|TRBJ1-1|TRBV29-1|.
CSVEVQRNTEAFF
TGCAGCGTTGAAGTTCAGCGGAACACTGAAGCTTTCTTT
>.|TRBJ2-1|TRBV20-1|TRBD2
CSARVASGYNEQFF
TGCAGTGCTAGAGTGGCTAGCGGGTACAATGAGCAGTTCTTC
>.|TRBJ1-1|TRBV5-1|.
CASTPDRNTEAFF
TGCGCCAGCACCCCGGACAGGAACACTGAAGCTTTCTTT
>.|TRBJ2-1|TRBV30|.
CAWSVRRGGYNEQFF
TGTGCCTGGAGTGTACGGAGGGGGGGATACAATGAGCAGTTCTTC
>once|TRBJ1-5|TRBV20-1|.
CSARGEFGNQPQHF
TGCAGTGCTAGAGGGGAGTTCGGCAATCAGCCCCAGCATTTT
>.|TRBJ2-1|TRBV27|.
CASRIGTHSYNEQFF
TGTGCCAGCAGGATAGGGACGCACTCCTACAATGAGCAGTTCTTC
>.|TRBJ1-1|TRBV20-1|.
CSARVRQGPNTEAFF
TGCAGTGCTAGAGTTCGTCAGGGGCCGAACACTGAAGCTTTCTTT
>.|TRBJ2-1|TRBV6-6|.
CASRRTATHYNEQFF
TGTGCCAGCAGACGGACGGCTACCCACTACAATGAGCAGTTCTTC
>.|TRBJ2-3|TRBV12-3/TRBV12-4|.
CASSFRIGFPADTQYF
TGTGCCAGCAGTTTTAGAATCGGCTTTCCAGCAGATACGCAGTATTTT
>.|TRBJ1-5|TRBV20-1|.
CSASGQGNQPQHF
TGCAGTGCTAGCGGGCAAGGCAATCAGCCCCAGCATTTT
>.|TRBJ2-3|TRBV7-2|TRBD2
CASSLSGSPGDTQYF
TGTGCCAGCAGCCTTAGCGGGTCGCCGGGGGATACGCAGTATTTT
>.|TRBJ2-1|TRBV11-1|.
CASTRGDTSYNEQFF
TGTGCCAGCACCCGAGGGGACACCTCCTACAATGAGCAGTTCTTC
>.|TRBJ2-7|TRBV20-1|.
CSARALTYYEQYF
TGCAGTGCTAGAGCCCTTACCTACTACGAGCAGTACTTC
>.|TRBJ2-1|TRBV29-1|.
CSVAGSSYNEQFF
TGCAGCGTTGCCGGGAGCTCCTACAATGAGCAGTTCTTC
>.|TRBJ2-7|TRBV28|TRBD1
CASSPSGTGWDEQYF
TGTGCCAGCAGTCCGTCCGGGACAGGGTGGGACGAGCAGTACTTC
>.|TRBJ2-3|TRBV2|.
CASSEDRSTDTQYF
TGTGCCAGCAGCGAGGACCGGAGCACAGATACGCAGTATTTT
>.|TRBJ2-2|TRBV20-1|.
CSARVGRGTGELFF
TGCAGTGCTAGAGTGGGTAGGGGCACCGGGGAGCTGTTTTTT
>once|TRBJ1-4|TRBV7-9|.
CASSLRGTDEKLFF
TGTGCCAGCAGCTTGAGAGGGACCGATGAAAAACTGTTTTTT
>once|TRBJ2-5|TRBV30|.
CAWSQRGETQYF
TGTGCCTGGAGCCAAAGGGGAGAGACCCAGTACTTC
>.|TRBJ1-1|TRBV9|.
CASSVSQNTEAFF
TGTGCCAGCAGCGTATCCCAGAACACTGAAGCTTTCTTT
>.|TRBJ2-7|TRBV7-2|TRBD1
CASSTPRDRLDYEQYF
TGTGCCAGCAGCACCCCTAGGGACAGGCTTGACTACGAGCAGTACTTC
>.|TRBJ2-1|TRBV15|.
CATSRYGGENEQFF
TGTGCCACCAGCAGGTACGGCGGCGAGAATGAGCAGTTCTTC
>.|TRBJ2-5|TRBV29-1|TRBD1
CSVDLTGNQETQYF
TGCAGCGTTGATTTGACAGGGAACCAAGAGACCCAGTACTTC
>.|TRBJ2-5|TRBV7-7|.
CASSPITEEKETQYF
TGTGCTAGCAGCCCGATCACTGAAGAGAAAGAGACCCAGTACTTC
>.|TRBJ2-3|TRBV20-1|.
CSGSGGRGTDTQYF
TGCAGTGGTTCCGGGGGGCGAGGAACAGATACGCAGTATTTT
>.|TRBJ2-7|TRBV28|TRBD2
CASSGLAGRGEQYF
TGTGCCAGCAGTGGACTAGCGGGAAGGGGCGAGCAGTACTTC
>.|TRBJ2-3|TRBV15|TRBD2
CATSREITGGRPDTQYF
TGTGCCACCAGCAGAGAGATTACGGGAGGGAGGCCAGATACGCAGTATTTT
>.|TRBJ1-5|TRBV7-9|.
CASSLGAGRDNQPQHF
TGTGCCAGCAGCTTGGGAGCTGGCAGGGACAATCAGCCCCAGCATTTT
>.|TRBJ2-7|TRBV20-1|TRBD1
CSARDRDREPYEQYF
TGCAGTGCTAGAGATAGGGACAGGGAACCCTACGAGCAGTACTTC
>.|TRBJ2-1|TRBV12-3/TRBV12-4|.
CASSLRQDSYNEQFF
TGTGCCAGCAGTTTAAGGCAGGACTCCTACAATGAGCAGTTCTTC
>.|TRBJ1-1|TRBV25-1|.
CASTARQGLSNYTEAFF
TGTGCCAGTACGGCGAGGCAGGGGCTCTCTAATTACACTGAAGCTTTCTTT
>.|TRBJ2-7|TRBV4-1|TRBD2
CASSHGTSGIEEQYF
TGCGCCAGCAGCCACGGGACTAGCGGCATTGAGGAGCAGTACTTC